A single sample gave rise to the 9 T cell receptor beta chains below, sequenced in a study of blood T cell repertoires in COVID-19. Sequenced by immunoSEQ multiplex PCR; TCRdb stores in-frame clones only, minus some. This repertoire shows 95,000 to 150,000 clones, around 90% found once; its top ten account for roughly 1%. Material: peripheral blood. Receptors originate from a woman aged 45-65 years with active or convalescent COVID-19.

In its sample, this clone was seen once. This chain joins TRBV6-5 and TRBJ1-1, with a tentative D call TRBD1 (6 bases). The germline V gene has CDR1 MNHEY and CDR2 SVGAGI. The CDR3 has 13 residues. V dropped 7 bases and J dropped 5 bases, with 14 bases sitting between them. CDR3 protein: CASISIRGTEAFF. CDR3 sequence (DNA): TGTGCCAGCATTAGTATTAGGGGGACTGAAGCTTTCTTT.

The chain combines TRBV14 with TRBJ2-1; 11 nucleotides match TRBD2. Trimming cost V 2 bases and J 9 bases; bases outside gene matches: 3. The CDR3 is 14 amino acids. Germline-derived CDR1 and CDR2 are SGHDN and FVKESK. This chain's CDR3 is CASSQTSGSFEQFF. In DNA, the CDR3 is TGTGCCAGCAGCCAAACTAGCGGGAGTTTTGAGCAGTTCTTC.

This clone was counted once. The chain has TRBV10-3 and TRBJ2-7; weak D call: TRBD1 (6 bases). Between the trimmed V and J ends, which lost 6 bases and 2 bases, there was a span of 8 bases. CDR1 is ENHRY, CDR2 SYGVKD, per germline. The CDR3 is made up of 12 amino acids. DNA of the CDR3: TGTGCCATCAGGGACAGTGCCTACGAGCAGTACTTC. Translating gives CAIRDSAYEQYF.

The DNA of the CDR3 is TGTGCCAGCAGCCAAGTCGATGAGGACAGGGAAATTCATCAGCCCCAGCATTTT. This codes for CASSQVDEDREIHQPQHF. The chain combines TRBV3-1 (or the pseudogene TRBV3-2) with TRBJ1-5; 8 nucleotides align to TRBD1. CDR3 length: 18 amino acids. The ends lost 1 base at V and 5 bases at J; junction bases unmatched: 13. Germline lookup yields CDR1 LGHDT and CDR2 YNNKEL (reference sequence).

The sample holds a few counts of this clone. The DNA for the CDR3 is TGCGCCAGCAGCCAAGGAATCATTCCGAGACACGGATCTGGAAACACCATATATTTT. This sequence encodes CASSQGIIPRHGSGNTIYF. The chain links TRBV4-1 to TRBJ1-3, with D unresolved. Germline V gives CDR1 MGHRA, CDR2 YSYEKL. The CDR3 has 19 residues. With 1 base removed from V and 1 base from J, the gap between germline ends came to 20 bases.

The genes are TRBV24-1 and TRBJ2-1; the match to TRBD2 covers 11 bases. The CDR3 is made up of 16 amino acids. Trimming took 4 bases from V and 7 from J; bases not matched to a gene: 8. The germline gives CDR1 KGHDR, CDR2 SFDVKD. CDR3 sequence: CATSESVRTSGNEQFF. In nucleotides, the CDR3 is TGTGCCACCAGTGAATCCGTTCGGACTAGCGGGAATGAGCAGTTCTTC.

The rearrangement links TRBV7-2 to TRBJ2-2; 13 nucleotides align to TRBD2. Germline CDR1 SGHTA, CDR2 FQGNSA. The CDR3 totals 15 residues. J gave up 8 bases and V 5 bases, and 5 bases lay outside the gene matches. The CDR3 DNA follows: TGTGCCAGCAGCCTAAGGACTAGCGGGAGAGGGGAGCTGTTTTTT. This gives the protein CASSLRTSGRGELFF.

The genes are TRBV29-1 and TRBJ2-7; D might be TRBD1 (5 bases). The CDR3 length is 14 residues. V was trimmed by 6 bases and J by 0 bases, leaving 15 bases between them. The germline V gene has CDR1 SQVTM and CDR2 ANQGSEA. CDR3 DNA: TGCAGCGTGGCGAGACAGCGTAGCTCCTACGAGCAGTACTTC. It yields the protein CSVARQRSSYEQYF.

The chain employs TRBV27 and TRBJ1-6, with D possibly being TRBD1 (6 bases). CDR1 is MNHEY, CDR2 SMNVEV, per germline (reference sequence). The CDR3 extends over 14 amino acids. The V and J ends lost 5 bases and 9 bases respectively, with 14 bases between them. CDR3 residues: CASSVRDIVSPLHF. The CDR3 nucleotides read TGTGCCAGCAGTGTCCGGGACATAGTTTCACCCCTCCACTTT.